Following are 31 T cell receptor beta chains from one sample sequenced in a study. TCRdb reprocessed the RT-PCR reads via MiXCR and lists one record per CDR3 protein. Among more than 600,000 distinct CDR3 sequences listed, 13% to 15% were seen once. Sequenced sample: memory CD4+ T cells from blood. These receptors came from a female donor in good health, serving as a healthy control.

This chain uses TRBV28 with TRBJ2-7; D might be TRBD1 or TRBD2, each matching 5 bases. Germline lookup yields CDR1 MDHEN and CDR2 SYDVKM. V dropped 6 bases and J dropped 2 bases, with 17 bases sitting between them. This CDR3 has 15 amino acids. Here the CDR3 DNA reads TGTGCCAGCAGACGAAAGCCGGGACCGCCCTACGAGCAGTACTTC. It translates to CASRRKPGPPYEQYF.

V and J are TRBV7-3 and TRBJ1-5, with D unclear. Germline CDR1 reads SGHTA; CDR2 reads FQGTGA. The CDR3 loop spans 13 amino acids. V lost 0 bases, J lost 6 bases, and 6 bases lay in between. The CDR3 region is CASSLTLGQPQHF. The CDR3 DNA reads as TGTGCCAGCAGCTTAACCCTGGGTCAGCCCCAGCATTTT.

The chain uses TRBV20-1 and TRBJ1-2, with D tentatively TRBD1 (5 bases). Deletions cut 0 bases from V and 0 bases from J, with 11 bases between. This CDR3 spans 15 amino acids. CDR1 and CDR2 from the germline V gene are DFQATT and SNEGSKA (reference sequence). The CDR3 nucleotides are TGCAGTGCTAGAGATCGAAGGGGAGCTAACTATGGCTACACCTTC. It is translated as CSARDRRGANYGYTF.

This clonotype showed up just a few times. The chain joins TRBV7-2 to TRBJ2-1; TRBD2 matches 7 bases. The V segment lost 1 base and the J segment 12 bases; nucleotides outside the gene matches: 12. This CDR3 is built from 15 residues. Germline CDR1 is SGHTA and CDR2 is FQGNSA. For the CDR3, the DNA is TGTGCCAGCAGCTTAGGGGACTACCTCGTTGAACGGCAGTTCTTC. Amino acids: CASSLGDYLVERQFF.

V is TRBV5-5 and J is TRBJ1-2; unclear D gene. The V gene's germline CDR1 is SGHKS and CDR2 YYEKEE (reference sequence). V gave up 0 bases and J gave up 8 bases, with 17 bases separating them. This CDR3 spans 15 amino acids. The CDR3 DNA reads TGTGCCAGCAGCTTGGATTACGGTTTGGGCGGGGGCTACACCTTC. Translated, it gives CASSLDYGLGGGYTF.

This clonotype occurred many times. The rearrangement links TRBV20-1 to TRBJ1-5; 12 bases match TRBD1. This CDR3 comprises 15 residues. The V gene end was trimmed by 6 bases and the J gene end by 7 bases; junction bases not matched to a gene: 10. Per germline, CDR1 DFQATT and CDR2 SNEGSKA (reference sequence). CDR3 sequence: CSAQTGTGGEQPQHF. In nucleotides, the CDR3 is TGCAGTGCCCAAACGGGGACAGGGGGCGAACAGCCCCAGCATTTT.

This rearrangement joins TRBV6-5 to TRBJ2-7; perhaps TRBD2 as D (6 bases). V dropped 0 bases and J dropped 6 bases, with 15 bases sitting between them. This CDR3 is 15 amino acids long. Per germline, CDR1 MNHEY and CDR2 SVGAGI. CDR3 loop: CASSYSLRTTREQYF. Written as DNA, the CDR3 is TGTGCCAGCAGTTACTCGCTGAGGACTACTCGCGAGCAGTACTTC.

The chain is built from TRBV5-1 and TRBJ1-2; tentatively, D is TRBD1 (6 bases). Trimming took 4 bases from V and 4 from J, leaving 14 bases between them. Germline V gene lookup returns CDR1 SGHRS and CDR2 YFSETQ. The CDR3 is 14 residues long. CDR3 loop: CASSTEQGLYGYTF. CDR3 nucleotides: TGCGCCAGCAGCACCGAACAGGGACTCTATGGCTACACCTTC. Complete variable domain (other parts from reference TRBV5-1 and TRBJ1-2): KAGVTQTPRYLIKTRGQQVTLSCSPISGHRSVSWYQQTPGQGLQFLFEYFSETQRNKGNFPGRFSGRQFSNSRSEMNVSTLELGDSALYLCASSTEQGLYGYTFGSGTRLTVV.

This clonotype was observed a few times. The chain employs TRBV20-1 and TRBJ1-5, with D perhaps TRBD1 (5 bases). Trimming stripped 7 bases from V and 2 bases from J, with 9 bases between. The length of the CDR3 is 12 residues. Germline lookup yields CDR1 DFQATT and CDR2 SNEGSKA (reference sequence). The CDR3 is CSVGEGNQPQHF. The CDR3 nucleotides are TGCAGTGTGGGGGAAGGCAATCAGCCCCAGCATTTT.

This clonotype was seen only a few times. This chain uses TRBV4-2 with TRBJ2-5; TRBD2 matches 7 bases. The J segment lost 2 bases and the V segment lost 4 bases, leaving 4 bases of the junction unmatched. The CDR3 spans 14 residues. CDR1 is LGHNA, CDR2 YNFKEQ, per germline. The DNA for the CDR3 is TGTGCCAGCAGCCGGGGGGGGGAGCAAGAGACCCAGTACTTC. This translates into CASSRGGEQETQYF.

Only a few counts were recorded for this clonotype. The V and J genes are TRBV4-1 and TRBJ2-1, with TRBD1 identical over 8 bases. CDR1 is MGHRA and CDR2 is YSYEKL in the germline V gene. Trimming removed 1 base from V and 1 base from J; junction bases left unmatched: 6. The CDR3 has 17 amino acids. The CDR3 DNA sequence: TGCGCCAGCAGCCAAGGAAGACAGGGGAGATCCTACAATGAGCAGTTCTTC. The encoded protein is CASSQGRQGRSYNEQFF.

This sequence joins TRBV3-1 and TRBJ1-1; tentative D call: TRBD1 (6 bases). With 4 bases removed from V and 5 bases from J, the gap between germline ends came to 14 bases. This CDR3 is 14 amino acids long. Germline CDR1 LGHDT, CDR2 YNNKEL (reference sequence). CDR3 sequence reads: CASSPHPGVTEAFF. The CDR3 nucleotides read TGTGCCAGCAGCCCGCATCCAGGGGTAACTGAAGCTTTCTTT.

This clonotype was observed at least ten times. The chain has TRBV6-2 or TRBV6-3 and TRBJ1-1; D remains unclear. CDR1 and CDR2 from the germline V gene are MNHEY and SVGEGT. The V end was cut by 2 bases, the J end by 1 base, with 5 bases between. The CDR3 contains 13 residues. CDR3 region: CASSYVANTEAFF. The CDR3 region has the DNA TGTGCCAGCAGTTACGTGGCGAACACTGAAGCTTTCTTT.

The sample holds a few counts of this clonotype. The V and J genes are TRBV5-5 and TRBJ1-5; D not resolved. V was cut by 0 bases and J by 7 bases, with 8 bases left in between. The CDR3 contains 13 residues. CDR1 is SGHKS, CDR2 YYEKEE, per germline (reference sequence). The CDR3: CASSLAERQPQHF. CDR3 in DNA: TGTGCCAGCAGCTTGGCGGAGCGACAGCCCCAGCATTTT.

This clonotype was seen ten or more times. V usage is TRBV27 and J usage is TRBJ2-3, with TRBD1 identical over 8 bases. Germline V gene lookup returns CDR1 MNHEY and CDR2 SMNVEV (reference sequence). The CDR3 totals 13 residues. Trimming cost V 5 bases and J 9 bases; bases outside gene matches: 7. This chain's CDR3 is CASSPPDRVTQYF. CDR3 in DNA: TGTGCCAGCAGTCCCCCGGACAGGGTCACGCAGTATTTT.

This clonotype has a handful of counts. The chain joins TRBV6-2 or TRBV6-3 to TRBJ2-5; 11 bases fit TRBD1. The ends lost 5 bases at V and 4 bases at J; junction bases unmatched: 9. There are 16 residues in the CDR3. Germline CDR1 is MNHEY and CDR2 is SVGEGT. The CDR3 is CASSGWTGGEGETQYF. CDR3 in DNA: TGTGCCAGCAGTGGTTGGACAGGGGGCGAGGGAGAGACCCAGTACTTC.

This chain uses TRBV20-1 with TRBJ1-6, with 9 bases fitting TRBD1. After removal of 0 bases from V and 6 bases from J, the junction contained 3 bases not matched to a gene. Germline V gene lookup returns CDR1 DFQATT and CDR2 SNEGSKA (reference sequence). The CDR3 extends over 15 amino acids. Here the CDR3 reads CSAREGDRVNSPLHF. In DNA form, the CDR3 reads TGCAGTGCTAGAGAAGGGGACAGGGTTAATTCACCCCTCCACTTT.

This clonotype was seen ten or more times. The rearrangement joins TRBV5-1 to TRBJ2-5; no definite D call. Deletions cut 4 bases from V and 3 bases from J, with 13 bases between. Germline loops: CDR1 SGHRS, CDR2 YFSETQ. This CDR3 comprises 14 residues. CDR3 DNA: TGCGCCAGCAGCACACAGCAAACCAAAGAGACCCAGTACTTC. Protein product: CASSTQQTKETQYF. Supplemented by reference TRBV5-1 and TRBJ2-5, the full variable domain reads KAGVTQTPRYLIKTRGQQVTLSCSPISGHRSVSWYQQTPGQGLQFLFEYFSETQRNKGNFPGRFSGRQFSNSRSEMNVSTLELGDSALYLCASSTQQTKETQYFGPGTRLLVL.

A note on this clonotype: This may be a read error, as it is one base from a much larger clone. The chain joins TRBV3-1 to TRBJ2-7; D possibly corresponds to TRBD2 (5 bases). V was trimmed by 3 bases and J by 3 bases, leaving 6 bases between them. This CDR3 is built from 12 residues. In germline, CDR1 is LGHDT, CDR2 YNNKEL (reference sequence). CDR3 nucleotide sequence: TGTGCCAGCAGCCATCGGGGCTACGAGCAGTACTTC. Translating it yields CASSHRGYEQYF.

The chain combines TRBV27 with TRBJ2-2; TRBD1 might be the D (6 bases). With 5 bases removed from V and 1 base from J, the gap between germline ends came to 11 bases. The CDR3 is 15 residues long. Germline V gene data show CDR1 as MNHEY and CDR2 as SMNVEV (reference sequence). This CDR3 reads CASSTRGGNTGELFF. CDR3 sequence (DNA): TGTGCCAGCAGTACTAGAGGGGGGAACACCGGGGAGCTGTTTTTT.

A note on this clonotype: This could be a read error, since a much larger clone is one nucleotide away. The chain has TRBV10-3 and TRBJ2-1; 14 bases align to TRBD2. Trimming removed 5 bases from V and 10 bases from J; junction bases left unmatched: 10. This CDR3 spans 16 amino acids. The germline V gene encodes CDR1 ENHRY and CDR2 SYGVKD. This chain's CDR3 is CAISKKGLAGVQEQFF. The CDR3 DNA follows: TGTGCCATCAGTAAAAAGGGACTAGCGGGAGTCCAGGAGCAGTTCTTC.

This clonotype was detected many times. V and J are TRBV28 and TRBJ2-2; D is uncertain. Germline loops: CDR1 MDHEN, CDR2 SYDVKM. The length of the CDR3 is 13 residues. With 6 bases removed from V and 4 bases from J, the gap between germline ends came to 9 bases. The CDR3 loop reads CASSLHTTGELFF. The CDR3 DNA reads as TGTGCCAGCAGCCTACACACCACCGGGGAGCTGTTTTTT. The whole variable domain, remainder taken from reference TRBV28 and TRBJ2-2, is DVKVTQSSRYLVKRTGEKVFLECVQDMDHENMFWYRQDPGLGLRLIYFSYDVKMKEKGDIPEGYSVSREKKERFSLILESASTNQTSMYLCASSLHTTGELFFGEGSRLTVL.

This clonotype was seen repeatedly, ten times or more. The chain has TRBV29-1 and TRBJ2-3, with D perhaps TRBD1 or TRBD2 (6 bases each). The CDR3 loop spans 15 amino acids. V lost 6 bases and J lost 0, with 16 bases in between. Germline CDR1 reads SQVTM; CDR2 reads ANQGSEA. In DNA form, the CDR3 reads TGCAGCGTCCGTACCCAGGGGACTAGCACAGATACGCAGTATTTT. The encoded protein is CSVRTQGTSTDTQYF.

This clonotype occurred a few times. The CDR3 nucleotides read TGCGCCAGCAGTGATGGGGCTGGTAATTCACCCCTCCACTTT. Translation gives CASSDGAGNSPLHF. The V and J genes are TRBV5-1 and TRBJ1-6; possibly TRBD1 for D (5 bases). CDR1 is SGHRS and CDR2 is YFSETQ in the germline V gene. V was cut by 5 bases and J by 6 bases, with 12 bases left in between. The CDR3 runs to 14 residues. The complete variable domain, with remaining parts taken from reference TRBV5-1 and TRBJ1-6, reads KAGVTQTPRYLIKTRGQQVTLSCSPISGHRSVSWYQQTPGQGLQFLFEYFSETQRNKGNFPGRFSGRQFSNSRSEMNVSTLELGDSALYLCASSDGAGNSPLHFGNGTRLTVT.

This clonotype was counted only a few times. The chain joins TRBV7-8 to TRBJ1-5; unclear D gene. The CDR3 consists of 16 residues. Trimming shortened V by 1 base and J by 5 bases, and 15 bases separated the two germline ends. Germline assignment: CDR1 SGHVS and CDR2 FQNEAQ. CDR3: CASSLEGINMDQPQHF. The DNA of the CDR3 is TGTGCCAGCAGCTTAGAAGGAATTAATATGGATCAGCCCCAGCATTTT.

The J gene is TRBJ1-2, the V gene TRBV20-1, with D possibly being TRBD1 (6 bases). CDR1 is DFQATT, CDR2 SNEGSKA, per germline (reference sequence). This CDR3 contains 18 residues. Trimming took 0 bases from V and 0 from J, leaving 20 bases between them. The CDR3 spells CSARDWENRARANYGYTF. CDR3 nucleotides: TGCAGTGCTAGAGATTGGGAAAACAGGGCCCGAGCTAACTATGGCTACACCTTC.

The rearrangement uses TRBV12-3 or TRBV12-4 and TRBJ1-4; D remains ambiguous. CDR3 length: 15 residues. Trimming shortened V by 1 base and J by 4 bases, and 10 bases separated the two germline ends. CDR3 amino acids: CASSLGGGFNEKLFF. The CDR3 coding sequence is TGTGCCAGCAGTTTAGGCGGAGGGTTTAATGAAAAACTGTTTTTT.

V is TRBV7-9 and J is TRBJ2-1, with 7 bases identical to TRBD1. The V and J ends lost 6 bases and 4 bases, in that order; junction bases with no gene match: 12. The CDR3 has 16 amino acids. The germline gives CDR1 SEHNR, CDR2 FQNEAQ (reference sequence). The CDR3, as DNA: TGTGCCAGCAGAGAGAGCGGCATGGGACAGTACAATGAGCAGTTCTTC. Translating gives CASRESGMGQYNEQFF.

The chain carries TRBV5-1 and TRBJ2-2; TRBD2 matches at 12 bases. The CDR3 covers 15 residues. Germline lookup yields CDR1 SGHRS and CDR2 YFSETQ. V was clipped by 5 bases and J by 4 bases; unmatched bases: 3. The CDR3 sequence: CASRMTSGGTGELFF. The CDR3 DNA is TGCGCCAGCAGGATGACTAGCGGGGGCACCGGGGAGCTGTTTTTT.

This clonotype was counted ten times or more. This chain joins TRBV5-1 and TRBJ2-5; TRBD1 matches at 9 bases. V was pared by 3 bases and J by 4 bases, with 7 bases of the junction left unmatched. From germline, CDR1 is SGHRS and CDR2 YFSETQ. The CDR3 runs 15 residues. The CDR3 bases are TGCGCCAGCAGCTCAATCCCGGGACAGGGAGAGACCCAGTACTTC. It translates to CASSSIPGQGETQYF.

The CDR3 is CASSPRVPGELFF. CDR3 bases: TGTGCCAGCAGCCCTAGGGTCCCCGGGGAGCTGTTTTTT. V gene TRBV7-3 combines with J gene TRBJ2-2; D is unclear. The CDR3 has 13 residues. Trimming left V 5 bases short and J 6 bases short, with 10 bases between. The germline V gene encodes CDR1 SGHTA and CDR2 FQGTGA.